This T cell receptor beta chain was recorded in a study of blood T cell repertoires in COVID-19. Study-wide background: The United States, Italy and Spain supplied acute and convalescent COVID-19 samples.

Generated by immunoSEQ multiplex PCR, the TCRdb table keeps only in-frame clones and is missing some. This table has hundreds of thousands of clones, 70% to 90% appearing once. Germline CDR1 reads KGHSY; CDR2 reads FQNENV. The CDR3 has 11 residues. V was clipped by 0 bases and J by 5 bases, with 2 bases between them. The V and J genes are TRBV16 and TRBJ2-7, with no clear D. The clonotype comes from a woman aged 18-35 years who had recovered from COVID-19. The specimen sequenced was peripheral blood. CDR3 sequence (DNA): TGTGCCAGCAGCCAATCCGACGAGCAGTACTTC. As protein: CASSQSDEQYF. The full variable domain, its missing parts supplied by reference TRBV16 and TRBJ2-7, is GEEVAQTPKHLVRGEGQKAKLYCAPIKGHSYVFWYQQVLKNEFKFLISFQNENVFDETGMPKERFSAKCLPNSPCSLEIQATKLEDSAVYFCASSQSDEQYFGPGTRLTVT.